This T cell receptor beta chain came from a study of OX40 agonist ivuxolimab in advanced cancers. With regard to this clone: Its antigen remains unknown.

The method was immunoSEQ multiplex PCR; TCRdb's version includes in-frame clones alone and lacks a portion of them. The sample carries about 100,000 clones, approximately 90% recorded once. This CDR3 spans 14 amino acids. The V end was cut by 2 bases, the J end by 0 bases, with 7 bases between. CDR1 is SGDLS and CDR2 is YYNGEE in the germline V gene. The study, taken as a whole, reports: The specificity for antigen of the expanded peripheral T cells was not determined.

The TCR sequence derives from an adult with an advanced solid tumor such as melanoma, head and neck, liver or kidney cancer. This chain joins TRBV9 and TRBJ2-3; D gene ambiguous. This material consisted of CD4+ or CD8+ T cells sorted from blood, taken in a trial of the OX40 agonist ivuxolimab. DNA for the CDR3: TGTGCCAGCAGCGTTAGAGGAAGCACAGATACGCAGTATTTT. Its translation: CASSVRGSTDTQYF. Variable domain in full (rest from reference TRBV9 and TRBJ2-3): DSGVTQTPKHLITATGQRVTLRCSPRSGDLSVYWYQQSLDQGLQFLIQYYNGEERAKGNILERFSAQQFPDLHSELNLSSLELGDSALYFCASSVRGSTDTQYFGPGTRLTVL.